What follows is one T cell receptor (beta chain) and its context. Trimming removed 5 bases from V and 7 bases from J; junction bases left unmatched: 13. CDR1 and CDR2 from the germline V gene are SGHAT and FQNNGV. This CDR3 comprises 16 residues. Sequencing was performed with immunoSEQ multiplex PCR; in TCRdb, only in-frame clones are kept and a portion is missing. Found here are some 39,000 clones, about 90% of them singletons; the top ten hold around 0.66%. This sample is drawn from a study of T cell changes during pregnancy in multiple sclerosis. Source: CD4+ T cells from peripheral blood mononuclear cells, taken in the second trimester of pregnancy. The TCR comes from a female donor in good health, enrolled as a control in a pregnancy study. The V call is TRBV11-2, the J call TRBJ2-4; 8 bases fit TRBD1. CDR3: CASSRSTGAYGNIQYF. The DNA of the CDR3 is TGTGCCAGCAGCCGATCGACAGGGGCGTACGGTAACATTCAGTACTTC.